This T cell receptor beta chain was recorded in a study of shared clonotypes between healthy human individuals. Germline CDR1 DFQATT, CDR2 SNEGSKA (reference sequence). The ends were cut back, 6 bases at V and 3 bases at J, with 9 bases in the middle. This CDR3 is built from 11 residues. Replicate sorted-subset PCRs were loaded with around 220 ng DNA, about 30,000 T cell genomes. The repertoire was sequenced with immunoSEQ multiplex PCR; TCRdb's copy has only in-frame clones and lacks some. There are about 320,000 clones in the sample; roughly 87% occur only once, and about 16% lies in the top ten. Comment on this clone: Its target is not known.

The study's findings and limits: The study generally estimated greater richness for naive than memory subsets.

What was sequenced was memory CD8+ T cells sorted from blood. The subset here: CD45RO+ cells pooled with CCR7-negative TemRA cells. This clonotype originated in a man between 18 and 35 years old in good health. This chain links TRBV20-1 with TRBJ2-7; D is unclear. The CDR3: CSASSSYEQYF. Written as DNA, the CDR3 is TGCAGTGCGAGTAGCAGCTACGAGCAGTACTTC.